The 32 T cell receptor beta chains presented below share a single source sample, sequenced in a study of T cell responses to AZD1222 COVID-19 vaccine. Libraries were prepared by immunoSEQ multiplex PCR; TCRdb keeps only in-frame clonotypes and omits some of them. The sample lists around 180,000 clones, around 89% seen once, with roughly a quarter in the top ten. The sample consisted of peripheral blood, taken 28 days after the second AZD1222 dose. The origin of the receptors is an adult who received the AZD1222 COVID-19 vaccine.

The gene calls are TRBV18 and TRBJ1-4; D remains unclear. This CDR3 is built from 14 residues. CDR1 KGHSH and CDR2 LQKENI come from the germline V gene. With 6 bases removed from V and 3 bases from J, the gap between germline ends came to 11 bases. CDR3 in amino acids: CASSPEVSNEKLFF. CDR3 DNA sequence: TGTGCCAGCTCGCCAGAGGTTTCTAATGAAAAACTGTTTTTT.

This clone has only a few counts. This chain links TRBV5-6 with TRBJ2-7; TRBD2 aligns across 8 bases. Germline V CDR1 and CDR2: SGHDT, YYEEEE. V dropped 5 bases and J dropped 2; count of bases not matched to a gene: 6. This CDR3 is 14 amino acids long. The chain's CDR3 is CASSQPGLAYEQYF. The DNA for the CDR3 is TGTGCCAGCAGTCAGCCGGGACTAGCCTACGAGCAGTACTTC.

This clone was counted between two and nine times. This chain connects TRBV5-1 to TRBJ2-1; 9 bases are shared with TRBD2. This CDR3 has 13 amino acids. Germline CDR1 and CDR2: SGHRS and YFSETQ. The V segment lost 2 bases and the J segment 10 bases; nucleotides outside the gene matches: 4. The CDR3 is CASSLGREGEQFF. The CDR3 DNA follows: TGCGCCAGCAGCTTAGGGCGGGAGGGGGAGCAGTTCTTC.

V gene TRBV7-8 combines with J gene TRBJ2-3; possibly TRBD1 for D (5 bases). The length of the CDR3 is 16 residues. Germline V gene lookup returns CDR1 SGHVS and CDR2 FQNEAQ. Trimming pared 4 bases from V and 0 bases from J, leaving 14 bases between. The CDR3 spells CASSSSQGPSTDTQYF. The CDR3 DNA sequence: TGTGCCAGCAGCTCCAGCCAGGGCCCTAGCACAGATACGCAGTATTTT.

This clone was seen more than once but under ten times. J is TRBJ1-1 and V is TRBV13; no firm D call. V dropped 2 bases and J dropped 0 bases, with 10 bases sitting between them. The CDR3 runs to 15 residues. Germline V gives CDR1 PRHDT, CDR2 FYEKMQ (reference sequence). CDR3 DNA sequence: TGTGCCAGCAGCTTATCGGGCGGAATGAACACTGAAGCTTTCTTT. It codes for CASSLSGGMNTEAFF.

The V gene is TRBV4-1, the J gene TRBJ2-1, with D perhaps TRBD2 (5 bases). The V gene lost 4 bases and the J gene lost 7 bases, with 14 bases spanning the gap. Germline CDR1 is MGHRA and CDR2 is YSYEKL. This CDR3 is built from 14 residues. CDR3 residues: CASSPGGRWNEQFF. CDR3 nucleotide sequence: TGCGCCAGCAGCCCCGGAGGTAGGTGGAATGAGCAGTTCTTC.

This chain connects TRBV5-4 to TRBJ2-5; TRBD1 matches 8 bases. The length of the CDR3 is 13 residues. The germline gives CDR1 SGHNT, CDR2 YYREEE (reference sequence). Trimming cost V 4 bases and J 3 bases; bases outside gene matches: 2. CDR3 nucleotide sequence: TGTGCCAGCAGCACGGGACAGGAAGAGACCCAGTACTTC. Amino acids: CASSTGQEETQYF. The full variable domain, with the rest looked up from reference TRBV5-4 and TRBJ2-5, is ETGVTQSPTHLIKTRGQQVTLRCSSQSGHNTVSWYQQALGQGPQFIFQYYREEENGRGNFPPRFSGLQFPNYSSELNVNALELDDSALYLCASSTGQEETQYFGPGTRLLVL.

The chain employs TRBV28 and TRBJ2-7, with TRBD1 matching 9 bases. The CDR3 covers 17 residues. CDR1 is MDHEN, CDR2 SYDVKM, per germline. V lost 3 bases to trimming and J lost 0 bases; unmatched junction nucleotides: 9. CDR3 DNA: TGTGCCAGCAGTTTGAGGGGGACAGGGTGGCTCTCCTACGAGCAGTACTTC. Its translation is CASSLRGTGWLSYEQYF. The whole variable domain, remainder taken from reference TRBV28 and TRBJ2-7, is DVKVTQSSRYLVKRTGEKVFLECVQDMDHENMFWYRQDPGLGLRLIYFSYDVKMKEKGDIPEGYSVSREKKERFSLILESASTNQTSMYLCASSLRGTGWLSYEQYFGPGTRLTVT.

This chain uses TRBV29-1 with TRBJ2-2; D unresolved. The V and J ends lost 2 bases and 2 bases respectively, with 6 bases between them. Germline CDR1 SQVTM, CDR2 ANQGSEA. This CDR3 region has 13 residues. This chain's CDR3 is CSVESTNTGELFF. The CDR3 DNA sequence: TGCAGCGTTGAATCTACAAACACCGGGGAGCTGTTTTTT.

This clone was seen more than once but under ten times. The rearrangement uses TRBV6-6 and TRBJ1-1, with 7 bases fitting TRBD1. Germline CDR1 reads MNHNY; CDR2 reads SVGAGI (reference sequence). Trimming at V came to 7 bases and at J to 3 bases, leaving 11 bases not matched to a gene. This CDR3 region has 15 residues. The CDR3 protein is CASKIIGGIHTEAFF. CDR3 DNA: TGTGCCAGCAAAATAATAGGGGGCATTCACACTGAAGCTTTCTTT.

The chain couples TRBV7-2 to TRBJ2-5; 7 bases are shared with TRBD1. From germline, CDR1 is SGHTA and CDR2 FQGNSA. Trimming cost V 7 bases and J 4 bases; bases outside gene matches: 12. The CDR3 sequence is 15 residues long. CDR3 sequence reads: CASKPRQGGGETQYF. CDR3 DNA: TGTGCCAGCAAGCCCCGACAGGGTGGAGGAGAGACCCAGTACTTC.

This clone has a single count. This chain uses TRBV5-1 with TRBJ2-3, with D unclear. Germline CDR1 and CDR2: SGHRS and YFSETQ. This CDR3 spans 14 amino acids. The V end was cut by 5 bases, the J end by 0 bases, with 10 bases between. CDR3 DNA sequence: TGCGCCAGCAGAAAGGAGCCTAGCACAGATACGCAGTATTTT. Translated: CASRKEPSTDTQYF.

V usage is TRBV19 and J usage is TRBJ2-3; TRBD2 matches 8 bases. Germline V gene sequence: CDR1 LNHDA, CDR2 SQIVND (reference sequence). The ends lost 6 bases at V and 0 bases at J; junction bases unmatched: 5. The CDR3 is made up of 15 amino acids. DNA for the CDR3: TGTGCCAGTAGGATCGGGGGGGCTAGCACAGATACGCAGTATTTT. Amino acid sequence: CASRIGGASTDTQYF.

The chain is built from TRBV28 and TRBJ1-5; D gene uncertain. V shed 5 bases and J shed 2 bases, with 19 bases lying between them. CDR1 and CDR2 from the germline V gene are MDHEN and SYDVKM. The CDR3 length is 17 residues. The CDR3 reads CASSPYTPASGNQPQHF. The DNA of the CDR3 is TGTGCCAGCAGTCCCTATACCCCCGCGTCGGGCAATCAGCCCCAGCATTTT. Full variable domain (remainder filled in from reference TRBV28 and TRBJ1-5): DVKVTQSSRYLVKRTGEKVFLECVQDMDHENMFWYRQDPGLGLRLIYFSYDVKMKEKGDIPEGYSVSREKKERFSLILESASTNQTSMYLCASSPYTPASGNQPQHFGDGTRLSIL.

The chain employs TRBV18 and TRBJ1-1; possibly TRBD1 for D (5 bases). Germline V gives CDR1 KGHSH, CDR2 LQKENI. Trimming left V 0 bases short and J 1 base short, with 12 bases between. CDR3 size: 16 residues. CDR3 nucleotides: TGTGCCAGCTCACCACCTGGGACTGCGAAGAACACTGAAGCTTTCTTT. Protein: CASSPPGTAKNTEAFF.

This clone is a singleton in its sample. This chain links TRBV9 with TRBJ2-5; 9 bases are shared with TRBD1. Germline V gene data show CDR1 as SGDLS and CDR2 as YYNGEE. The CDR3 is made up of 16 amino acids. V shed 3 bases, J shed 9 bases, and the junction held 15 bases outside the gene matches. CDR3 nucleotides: TGTGCCAGCAGCGCAAGACAGGGGGGTCGTAGTAAGGCCCAGTACTTC. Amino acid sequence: CASSARQGGRSKAQYF.

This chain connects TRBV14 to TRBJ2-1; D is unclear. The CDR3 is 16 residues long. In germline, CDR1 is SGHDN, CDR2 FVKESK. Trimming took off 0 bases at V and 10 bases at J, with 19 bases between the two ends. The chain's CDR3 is CASSQDQWLDGGEQFF. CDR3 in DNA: TGTGCCAGCAGCCAAGATCAGTGGCTAGACGGTGGCGAGCAGTTCTTC. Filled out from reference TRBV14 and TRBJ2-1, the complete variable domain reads EAGVTQFPSHSVIEKGQTVTLRCDPISGHDNLYWYRRVMGKEIKFLLHFVKESKQDESGMPNNRFLAERTGGTYSTLKVQPAELEDSGVYFCASSQDQWLDGGEQFFGPGTRLTVL.

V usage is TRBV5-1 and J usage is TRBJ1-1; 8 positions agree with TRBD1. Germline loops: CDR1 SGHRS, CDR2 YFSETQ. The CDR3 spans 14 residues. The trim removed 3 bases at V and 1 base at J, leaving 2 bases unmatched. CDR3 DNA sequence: TGCGCCAGCAGCTACGGGACAGGGAACACTGAAGCTTTCTTT. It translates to CASSYGTGNTEAFF.

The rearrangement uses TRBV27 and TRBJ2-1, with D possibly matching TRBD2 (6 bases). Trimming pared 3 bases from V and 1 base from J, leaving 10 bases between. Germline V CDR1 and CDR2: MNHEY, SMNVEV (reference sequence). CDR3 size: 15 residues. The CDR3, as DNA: TGTGCCAGCAGTTTGACTAGGGCTTCCTACAATGAGCAGTTCTTC. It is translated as CASSLTRASYNEQFF.

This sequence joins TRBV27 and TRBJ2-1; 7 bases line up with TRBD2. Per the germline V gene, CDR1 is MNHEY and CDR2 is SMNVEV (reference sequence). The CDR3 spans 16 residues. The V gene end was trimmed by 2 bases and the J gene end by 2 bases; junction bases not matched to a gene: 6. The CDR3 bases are TGTGCCAGCAGTTTAGAGAGCGGGAACACCTACAATGAGCAGTTCTTC. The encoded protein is CASSLESGNTYNEQFF.

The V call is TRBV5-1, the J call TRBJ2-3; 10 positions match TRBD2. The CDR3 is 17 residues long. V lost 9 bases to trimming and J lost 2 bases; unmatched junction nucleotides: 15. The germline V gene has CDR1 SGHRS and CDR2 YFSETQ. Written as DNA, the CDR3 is TGCGCCACCGCAACTAGCGGGGCAGGAGGGCTCACAGATACGCAGTATTTT. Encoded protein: CATATSGAGGLTDTQYF. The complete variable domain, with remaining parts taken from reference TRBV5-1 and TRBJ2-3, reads KAGVTQTPRYLIKTRGQQVTLSCSPISGHRSVSWYQQTPGQGLQFLFEYFSETQRNKGNFPGRFSGRQFSNSRSEMNVSTLELGDSALYLCATATSGAGGLTDTQYFGPGTRLTVL.

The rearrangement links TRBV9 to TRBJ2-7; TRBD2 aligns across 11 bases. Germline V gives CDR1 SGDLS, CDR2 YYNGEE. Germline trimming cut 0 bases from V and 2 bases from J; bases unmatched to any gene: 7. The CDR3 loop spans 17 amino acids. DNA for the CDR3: TGTGCCAGCAGCGTAGCCCCTAGCGGGAGGTCAGCCTACGAGCAGTACTTC. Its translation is CASSVAPSGRSAYEQYF.

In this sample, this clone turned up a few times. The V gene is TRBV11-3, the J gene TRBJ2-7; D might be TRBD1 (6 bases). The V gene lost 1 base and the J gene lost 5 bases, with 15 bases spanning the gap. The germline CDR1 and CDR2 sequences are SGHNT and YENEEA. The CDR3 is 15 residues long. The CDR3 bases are TGTGCCAGCAGCTTAGGGCAGGGGAAGCTCCACGAGCAGTACTTC. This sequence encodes CASSLGQGKLHEQYF.

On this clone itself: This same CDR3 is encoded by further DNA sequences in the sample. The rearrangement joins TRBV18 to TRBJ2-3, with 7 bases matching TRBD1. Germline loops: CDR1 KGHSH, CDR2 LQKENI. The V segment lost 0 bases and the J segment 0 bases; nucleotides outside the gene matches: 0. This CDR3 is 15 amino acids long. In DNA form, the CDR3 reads TGTGCCAGCTCACCACCGGGACAGAGCACAGATACGCAGTATTTT. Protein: CASSPPGQSTDTQYF.

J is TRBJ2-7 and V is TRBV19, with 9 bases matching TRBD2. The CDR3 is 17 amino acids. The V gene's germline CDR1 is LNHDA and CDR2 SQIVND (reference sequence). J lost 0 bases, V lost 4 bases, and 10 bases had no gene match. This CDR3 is CASSNPKTSGYSYEQYF. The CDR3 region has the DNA TGTGCCAGTAGTAACCCCAAGACTAGCGGTTACTCCTACGAGCAGTACTTC.

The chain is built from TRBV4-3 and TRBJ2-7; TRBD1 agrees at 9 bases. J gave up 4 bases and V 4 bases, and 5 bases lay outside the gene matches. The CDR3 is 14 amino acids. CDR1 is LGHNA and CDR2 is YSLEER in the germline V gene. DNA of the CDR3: TGCGCCAGCAGCCTCGGGACAGGGAAATACGAGCAGTACTTC. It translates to CASSLGTGKYEQYF.

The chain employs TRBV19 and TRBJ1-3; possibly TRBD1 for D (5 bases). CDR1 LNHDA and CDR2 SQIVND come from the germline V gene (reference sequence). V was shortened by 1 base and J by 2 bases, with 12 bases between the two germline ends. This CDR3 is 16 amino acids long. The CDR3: CASSIGPGRPGNTIYF. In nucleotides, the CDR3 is TGTGCCAGTAGTATAGGGCCAGGGCGGCCTGGAAACACCATATATTTT.

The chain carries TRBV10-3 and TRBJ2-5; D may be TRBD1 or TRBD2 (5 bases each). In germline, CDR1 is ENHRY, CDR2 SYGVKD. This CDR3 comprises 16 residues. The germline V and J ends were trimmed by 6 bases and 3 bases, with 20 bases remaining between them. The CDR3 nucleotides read TGTGCCATCAGGGCCAAATACCGGGACGGAGAAGAGACCCAGTACTTC. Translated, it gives CAIRAKYRDGEETQYF.

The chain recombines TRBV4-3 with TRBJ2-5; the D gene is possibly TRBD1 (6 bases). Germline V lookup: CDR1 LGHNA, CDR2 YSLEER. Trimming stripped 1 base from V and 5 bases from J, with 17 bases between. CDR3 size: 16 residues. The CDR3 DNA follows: TGCGCCAGCAGCCAAGCATCATCTGGGGGCGCGGAGACCCAGTACTTC. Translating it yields CASSQASSGGAETQYF.

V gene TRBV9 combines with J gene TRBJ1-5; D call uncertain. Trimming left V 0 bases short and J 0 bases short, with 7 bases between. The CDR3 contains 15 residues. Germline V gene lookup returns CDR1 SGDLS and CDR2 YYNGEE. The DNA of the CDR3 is TGTGCCAGCAGCGTAGAAGGGAATAGCAATCAGCCCCAGCATTTT. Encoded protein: CASSVEGNSNQPQHF.

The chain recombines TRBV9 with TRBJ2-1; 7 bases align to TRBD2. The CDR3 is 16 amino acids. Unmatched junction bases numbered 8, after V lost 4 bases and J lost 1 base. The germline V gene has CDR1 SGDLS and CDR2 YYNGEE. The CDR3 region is CASSPRLANSYNEQFF. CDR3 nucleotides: TGTGCCAGCAGCCCCCGACTAGCCAATTCCTACAATGAGCAGTTCTTC.

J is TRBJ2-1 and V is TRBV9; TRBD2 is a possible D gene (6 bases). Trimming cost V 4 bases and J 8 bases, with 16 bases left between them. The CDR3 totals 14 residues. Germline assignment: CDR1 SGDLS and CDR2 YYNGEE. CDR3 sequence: CASSPGEDRYEQFF. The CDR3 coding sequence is TGTGCCAGCAGCCCCGGGGAGGACCGGTATGAGCAGTTCTTC.